The T cell receptor beta chain described here comes from a study of OX40 agonist ivuxolimab in advanced cancers. Study at large: Administration of intravenous ivuxolimab to patients occurred every 2 weeks at 0.01 to 10 mg/kg.

A single count supports this clone. Sequencing used immunoSEQ multiplex PCR; TCRdb keeps in-frame clones, though not all of them. Here the sample spans tens of thousands of clones, around 86% being singletons. This CDR3 has 15 amino acids. Trimming removed 8 bases from V and 0 bases from J; junction bases left unmatched: 6. CDR1 MNHNS and CDR2 SASEGT come from the germline V gene. This chain uses TRBV6-1 with TRBJ2-4, with 8 bases lining up with TRBD2. Sequencing used CD4+ or CD8+ T cells sorted from blood, obtained in a trial of the OX40 agonist ivuxolimab. The receptor's source is an adult with an advanced solid tumor such as melanoma, head and neck, liver or kidney cancer. The CDR3 region is CASLTSGLAKNIQYF. In nucleotides, the CDR3 is TGTGCCAGCCTCACTAGCGGTCTAGCCAAAAACATTCAGTACTTC.